This T cell receptor beta chain was identified in a study of T cells in Graves' hyperthyroidism and ophthalmopathy (dated by TCRdb to the late 2010s). Regarding the complete study: Peripheral blood samples were taken at initial diagnosis, before any treatment was given. The paper reports TCR Vbeta CDR3 sequencing of roughly 140 peripheral blood samples: fewer than 50 ophthalmopathy, under 80 hyperthyroidism and around 17 progressor patients. In addition, the study compared T-cell repertoires in thyroid tissue and in blood from five to seven Graves' hyperthyroidism patients. Whether ophthalmopathy could be predicted prospectively was tested in an independent validation cohort made up of approximately 19 hyperthyroidism patients plus 17 patients who later progressed to ophthalmopathy. To identify TCR V-J signatures that set the groups apart, the researchers used a discovery cohort of about a hundred patients, made up of about 44 with Graves' ophthalmopathy and about 60 with stable Graves' hyperthyroidism. After blood sampling, hyperthyroidism patients were treated with methimazole at a starting dose of 30 mg daily, and ophthalmopathy patients were treated with high-dose intravenous methylprednisolone. The roughly 94 discovery patients were randomly split 7:3 into training and test sets.

The research as a whole found: A 13 V-J signature model separated ophthalmopathy from stable hyperthyroidism, with approximately 87% sensitivity and 81.08% specificity in cross-validation and 80%/75% in testing. During validation, the model predicted progression to ophthalmopathy a median of about 5.9 months ahead of onset, with almost 71% sensitivity and 72.22% specificity. Sample size was not statistically predetermined, and blinding of investigators to group allocation was not performed. Most expanded thyroid clonotypes (frequency above 0.001) were also detected in blood, a finding suggesting that blood repertoires may reflect thyroid immune responses.

The TCR beta CDR3 regions were amplified from RNA transcripts. The TCR CDR3 was subjected to a first round of RT-PCR using the HTBI primer set and the Qiagen OneStep RT-PCR kit. Libraries were constructed in a second round of multiplex PCR, after which size selection and purification were carried out. The libraries were sequenced on an Illumina HiSeq2000 using paired-end 100 bp reads. The paper's data handling went like this. Raw data were processed with SOAPnuke, discarding reads with adapters, uncalled bases, mean Phred below 15, or no exact constant-primer or identifier match. COPE v1.2.5 was used to merge high-quality paired reads, and clonotypes were defined as unique nucleotide sequences. MiTCR v1.1 was used to align the clonotypes against IMGT TRBV, TRBD and TRBJ reference segments. Analysis was restricted to V-J combinations with a frequency above 0.0001, which covered over 98% of repertoires. The TCS score was defined as the ratio of F50 (clonal expansion) to E x V (chaos), calculated using BLOSUM62-based TCRdist between CDR3 peptides within each V-J. Welch's t-statistics and random forest reduced roughly 540 V-J features to 13, which were used in a naive Bayes classifier (R e1071). The similarity between thyroid and blood repertoires was quantified using the Morisita-Horn index. TCRdb reworked the public reads: Q25 trimming with fastp, MiXCR clone assembly, productive beta chains retained. When rows share a CDR3 protein, they turn into one entry using the most common DNA and genes. These V and J calls are TCRdb output, not the study's own analysis. In all, the sample holds hundreds of thousands of distinct CDR3 sequences, and over 35% of those were seen once. Of the sample, approximately 8.7% falls within the top ten clones.

V was cut back by 4 bases and J by 6 bases, leaving a gap of 13 bases between them. The cysteine opens and the phenylalanine closes a CDR3 of 14 amino acids. The read is trimmed to its CDR3 DNA, 42 bases read in frame from base 1. CDR1 and CDR2 were assigned from the germline V gene (reference sequence) as LNHDA and SQIVND. This clonotype was observed a handful of times. Its antigen is currently not known. Per-nucleotide qualities are absent, and no much larger clonotype sits a single base away. Stable Graves' hyperthyroidism was defined as no progression to ophthalmopathy during 18 months of follow-up. Hyperthyroidism patients were newly diagnosed, with disease duration under 2 months, and aged 18 to 65 years. Exclusion was applied to patients with uncontrolled infections, other autoimmune diseases, pregnancy or lactation. Diagnoses were established on the basis of clinical symptoms, serum thyroxine and TRAb, thyroid ultrasound, and orbital computed tomography. PBMCs were separated from under 11 ml of fresh peripheral blood using Ficoll-Paque density gradient centrifugation. Total RNA was extracted with Trizol reagent, and quality was checked on an Agilent 2100 Bioanalyzer.

The receptor was isolated from a man between 18 and 29 years old with Graves' hyperthyroidism. The sequencing input was blood. The V gene is TRBV19 and the J gene is TRBJ1-5, with no confident D gene call. The DNA sequence reads TGTGCCAGTAGTACCAGACACGGCAGTCAGCCCCAGCATTTT. Its protein reads: CASSTRHGSQPQHF.